The clone carrying this T cell receptor (beta chain) was seen at least ten times. Its specificity is unknown. This sample stems from a study of regulatory T cells in long-lasting Graves disease. The time point was: newly diagnosed GD, antithyroid drugs for less than 3 months. Isolated PBMC RNA provided the starting material for the TCR library. Graves' disease diagnoses followed American Thyroid Association guidelines. Relying on iRepertoire HTBI primers and Arm-PCR of CDR3 regions, the team built TCR beta libraries. In TCRdb, the multiplex PCR reads were re-called with MiXCR into one record per CDR3 protein. The sample carries hundreds of thousands of distinct CDR3 sequences, around an eighth recorded once. The CDR3 has 14 residues. Trimming cost V 6 bases and J 0 bases, with 12 bases left between them. Germline values: CDR1 SNHLY, CDR2 FYNNEI. Whole-study results and caveats: Accuracy was perhaps lowered by the small sample size. Persistent Graves' cases showed lower TCR diversity than newly diagnosed cases.

This sample was also put to use in a study of T cells in Graves' hyperthyroidism and ophthalmopathy. This second report adds: Initially, a first-round RT-PCR of the TCR CDR3 employed the HTBI primer set.

The sequence was obtained from a man aged 30 to 39 with Graves disease. This rearrangement joins TRBV2 to TRBJ2-7, with D tentatively TRBD2 (6 bases). The sample in question was peripheral blood mononuclear cells (PBMCs), obtained at new diagnosis, from a patient treated with antithyroid drugs. In nucleotides, the CDR3 is TGTGCCAGCAGGGGGGACTTAGCCTCCTACGAGCAGTACTTC. This codes for CASRGDLASYEQYF.